This T cell receptor beta chain was identified during a study of blood T cell repertoires in COVID-19. V shed 11 bases and J 7 bases; nucleotides not matched to a gene: 9. Germline V gene sequence: CDR1 ENHRY, CDR2 SYGVKD. The CDR3 runs 14 residues. TCRdb's copy holds only in-frame clones and misses some; the assay was immunoSEQ multiplex PCR. This table has hundreds of thousands of clones, 85% to 90% appearing once. The source of this sequence is a man younger than 35 who had recovered from COVID-19. The sequenced material came from PBMCs or T cells enriched from blood (not recorded which). The V gene is TRBV10-3, the J gene TRBJ2-6; 9 positions agree with TRBD1. CDR3 in amino acids: CAVGQGSLANVLTF. In nucleotides, the CDR3 is TGTGCCGTGGGACAGGGCTCGTTAGCCAACGTCCTGACTTTC.